This record covers a single T cell receptor beta chain. The sample belongs to a study of blood T cell repertoires in COVID-19. TCRdb keeps only in-frame clones here, not all; method: immunoSEQ multiplex PCR. Here the sample spans 200,000 to 300,000 clones, around 89% being singletons. CDR1 and CDR2 from the germline V gene are MNHEY and SVGEGT. V lost 0 bases to trimming and J lost 7 bases, with 12 bases between them. The CDR3 has 14 residues. Residents of over 20 US areas, aged roughly 18 to 89 years, made up the participants. Clinical history as reported by participants underpinned cohort assignment.

The specimen sequenced was PBMCs or T cells enriched from blood (not recorded which). The sequence derives from a man aged 35 to 55 who had recovered from COVID-19. This sequence joins TRBV6-2 or TRBV6-3 and TRBJ1-1; D call uncertain. This chain's CDR3 is CASSYSLGTGEAFF. CDR3 nucleotide sequence: TGTGCCAGCAGTTACTCCTTGGGTACGGGTGAAGCTTTCTTT.